A selection of T cell receptor beta chains follows, all from one sample in a study of cytomegalovirus exposure and HLA in healthy donors. Libraries were prepared by immunoSEQ multiplex PCR; TCRdb keeps only in-frame clonotypes and omits some of them. The sample has roughly 120,000 clones; about 70% are singletons. The sequencing input was PBMCs. These TCRs come from a woman aged 30 to 39 in good health and CMV-seronegative. Both conserved end residues are part of each CDR3.

V gene	CDR3 protein
TRBV6-1	CASSEAGLNTEAFF
TRBV7-2	CASSGQGGLETQYF
TRBV5-6	CASTTGEKLFF
TRBV18	CASSLQGADSGYTF
TRBV2	CASIPGQGPLEKLFF
TRBV6-5	CASSYSESGGYEQYF
TRBV9	CASSLEGGSTDTQYF
TRBV10-2	CASSGSGGRMEQFF
TRBV5-1	CASSMLGREGNTEAFF
TRBV5-4	CASSLEGTANYGYTF
TRBV5-1	CASSPADSSYNEQFF
TRBV6-1	CAAGTVTGQPQHF
TRBV7-2	CASSSITLNTEAFF
TRBV27	CASSLARGLGQPQHF
TRBV27	CASSHKFSGFEAFF
TRBV30	CAWSTGGEEQYF
TRBV29-1	CSVEPTGNEQFF
TRBV18	CASSTDTYGYTF
TRBV6-1	CASSEVPGTGKEKLFF
TRBV5-4	CASSLARSSRKQETQYF
TRBV7-8	CASSLGSEAYEQYF
TRBV2	CASSFGLQGAGTEAFF
TRBV4-3	CASSPKPTGGSGANVLTF
TRBV7-2	CASSLQEDTEAFF
TRBV19	CASSYRERHGYTF
TRBV4-3	CASSRGVAGGLGETQYF
TRBV2	CASSERGQGSETQYF
TRBV10-3	CAISAFSYEQYF
TRBV6-5	CAGSLQGSGNTIYF
TRBV6-1	CASSELGAGNTEAFF
TRBV5-6	CASSFGQGFDEQFF
TRBV6-5	CASSSGTSETQYF
TRBV6-4	CASTPNRENTEAFF
TRBV5-1	CASSGPLAGGPNEQFF
TRBV7-9	CASSQQGVGTYEQYF
TRBV6-1	CASSRESSYEQYF
TRBV5-1	CASSSPGLAGGPSPCEQFF
TRBV30	CAWDSDRGNSPLHF
TRBV4-3	CASSQDLGRTQYF
TRBV19	CASSKGQGGFRYGYTF
TRBV4-3	CASSPPGSPGELFF
TRBV5-1	CASSLGISSTDTQYF
TRBV4-2	CASSPSGTGAYEQYF
TRBV5-1	CASSFQGAPGYTF
TRBV29-1	CSSEDRGQFF
TRBV30	CAWSVLNNSPLHF
TRBV29-1	CSVVLVGRGNEQFF
TRBV6-1	CASSVSGQLDTEAFF
TRBV29-1	CSGRLRFGEQFF
TRBV29-1	CSIQTGTDTQYF
TRBV30	CAWSALNEQFF
TRBV15	CATSRDLSMNTEAFF
TRBV5-1	CASSLTGVRGYTF
TRBV5-6	CASSFRTGETF
TRBV9	CASSVGAVIQETQYF
TRBV6-5	CASTRGGSYNSPLHF
TRBV5-4	CASSLTGAGARGYTF